This T cell receptor (beta chain) was sequenced during a study of shared clonotypes between healthy human individuals (dated by TCRdb to 2020 to 2022). Broadly, across the study: The cohort comprised two women and a few men aged 18 to 49 years. To increase sequencing depth and limit assay-specific biases, TCR repertoire library preparation and sequencing were carried out by different laboratories using diverse techniques. For each donor, CD4 naive and CD4 memory were each given three plates, CD8 naive was given two plates, and CD8 memory was given one plate. Each donor's leukapheresis produced roughly between about 0.8 and 10 billion PBMCs. Blood TCR repertoires of about five healthy adults were deeply sequenced to estimate repertoire size and the extent of clonotype sharing between individuals.

V loses 4 bases of germline sequence and J loses 6 bases, and the interval between the two ends is 10 bases. Reading from cysteine to phenylalanine, the CDR3 counts 13 amino acids. The only DNA kept is the CDR3, 39 bases in frame from the first base. CDR1 and CDR2, per the germline V gene (reference sequence), are SGHNT and YYREEE. Using the deep immunoSEQ assay, multiplex PCR amplified TCR CDR3 regions from genomic DNA. For each cell subset, the extracted genomic DNA was distributed evenly across all wells of several immunoSEQ 96-well plates, and each plate served as one replicate. Each replicate PCR for sorted subsets received around 210 ng genomic DNA, equal to about 30,000 T cell genomes. Purified libraries were measured with a Qubit 3.0 fluorometer, size-checked on a Bioanalyzer 2100, and measured again with the KAPA Library Quantification kit. Each immunoSEQ 96-well plate was sequenced on its own single-read 150-cycle Illumina NextSeq 550 flow cell. As for the original processing: Because the immunoSEQ output included only junctional sequences and no quality scores, the filtering could not be the same as the filtering used for full-length reads. Sequences were annotated with PyIR, a Python wrapper for IgBLAST v1.9, and V/J genes and CDR3 were assigned using IMGT germline references. Reads were removed for weak V/J assignments (E-value above 1e-6), missing CDR3, stop codons, out-of-frame junctions, or ambiguous translated residues. V3J clonotypes were defined as sequences sharing an identical inferred V gene, J gene, and CDR3 amino acid sequence. Percentage overlap between repertoires was computed as shared unique clonotypes divided by the size of the smaller repertoire. Richness of each repertoire was evaluated using RTK rarefaction, the Chao1 estimator, and Recon v2.1 estimates of unobserved clonotypes. For all TCRbeta clonotypes obtained by the gDNA method from several donors, generation probabilities were computed with OLGA. The table was pulled from immuneACCESS by TCRdb, which kept in-frame rearrangements only. Such tables lose some clones; where checked, under half of the loss comes from unresolved V genes, and the rest has no known cause. V and J calls and clone size are copied from that table; D and trimming were computed from the DNA. This sample comprises millions of clones, just over 90% of them detected only once. The top ten clones comprise about 0.37% of the sample.

As concerns this clone: Its antigen has not been determined. No per-base quality is available; no much larger clone lies one base away.

Overall study results and their limits: Only blood was sampled, and tissue TCR repertoires likely differ from those in blood. When a handful of donors were compared, the shared fraction of clonotypes was roughly 4.8% for naive CD4, 3.5% to 4% for naive CD8, 2.3% for memory CD4, and around 0.37% for memory CD8. Incomplete sequencing was indicated by rarefaction of sorted-subset datasets, despite the large sequencing depth. Based on pairwise subsampling, the degree of clonotype sharing among donors was expected to be affected by sequencing depth. Naive subsets generally had larger estimated clonotype richness than memory subsets did. The genetic and exposure-history diversity represented was limited by the small number of donors. Compared with non-shared clonotypes, clonotypes shared by all four sorted-subset donors had higher generation probabilities.

Healthy HIV-negative adults with no recently reported acute infections or vaccinations were included as donors. Only Caucasian adults living in Nashville, Tennessee, USA were represented among the donors. CD4+ T cells were enriched by magnetic negative selection; naive cells were then positively selected on CD45RA, and the negative fraction formed the memory subset. Blood was collected by leukapheresis, and PBMCs were isolated by Ficoll-Histopaque density gradient centrifugation and then cryopreserved in liquid nitrogen vapor phase. Purity and quantity of every magnetically sorted T cell population were checked by analytical flow cytometry. Each sorted fraction had its genomic DNA isolated and then quantified by UV absorbance on a Nanodrop 2000c.

This chain joins TRBV5-4 to TRBJ2-2, with the D gene uncertain. The origin of this receptor is a man between 18 and 35 years old in good health. Some clones in this sample may be carry-over from other donors' samples. Sequenced input: naive CD4+ T cells from PBMCs. The cell subset or site label here, explained by the study, means: CD45RA+ positively selected. CDR3 protein: CASSPTPPGELFF. Read as DNA, the sequence is TGTGCCAGCAGCCCTACCCCCCCCGGGGAGCTGTTTTTT.